Listed below are T cell receptor beta chains from one sample, sequenced in a study of blood T cell repertoires in COVID-19. TCRdb's table, derived via immunoSEQ multiplex PCR, lists solely in-frame clones and lacks some. The table has roughly 150,000 clones, roughly 88% seen once; the top ten hold 6.5% to 7.5%. What was sequenced was peripheral blood. All receptors derive from an elderly man with COVID-19, enrolled during active disease. Both conserved end residues are part of each CDR3. Each record gives: clone size, V gene, D gene, J gene, CDR3 protein, CDR3 DNA. D genes are given only for firm matches. The size field is filled for only some rows; it gives once, few, many or a size class.

.	TRBV6-5	.	TRBJ2-2	CASTKTRTNTGELFF	TGTGCCAGCACTAAGACTAGGACGAACACCGGGGAGCTGTTTTTT
.	TRBV5-4	.	TRBJ2-1	CASSLGLRSYNEQFF	TGTGCCAGCAGCTTGGGACTCCGTTCCTACAATGAGCAGTTCTTC
.	TRBV5-1	TRBD1	TRBJ2-1	CASSSLQGAKHNEQFF	TGCGCCAGCAGCTCCTTACAGGGGGCTAAGCACAATGAGCAGTTCTTC
.	TRBV6-5	TRBD1	TRBJ1-4	CASGETGTNEKLFF	TGTGCCAGCGGGGAGACAGGGACTAATGAAAAACTGTTTTTT
.	TRBV16	.	TRBJ1-5	CASSPWGSSSNQPQHF	TGTGCCAGCAGCCCATGGGGCAGCTCTAGCAATCAGCCCCAGCATTTT
.	TRBV9	TRBD1	TRBJ1-6	CASSPGQGNSPLHF	TGTGCCAGCAGCCCGGGACAGGGGAATTCACCCCTCCACTTT
.	TRBV5-4	TRBD2	TRBJ2-1	CASSLTGRGGGNEQFF	TGTGCCAGCAGCTTGACCGGACGGGGGGGCGGGAATGAGCAGTTCTTC
.	TRBV7-2	TRBD1	TRBJ2-7	CASSLDRGLPSEQYF	TGTGCCAGCAGCTTAGACAGGGGGCTTCCCAGCGAGCAGTACTTC
.	TRBV11-3	.	TRBJ1-3	CASSLGLHSGNTIYF	TGTGCCAGCAGCCTAGGACTGCACTCTGGAAACACCATATATTTT
.	TRBV7-2	TRBD2	TRBJ2-1	CASSPPGTSGGANEQFF	TGTGCCAGCAGCCCACCCGGGACTAGCGGGGGGGCCAATGAGCAGTTCTTC
.	TRBV5-5	.	TRBJ1-6	CASSGISNSPLHF	TGTGCCAGTTCCGGGATCTCCAATTCACCCCTCCACTTT
.	TRBV6-5	TRBD1	TRBJ1-6	CASSYGTGASPLHF	TGTGCCAGCAGTTACGGGACAGGAGCTTCACCCCTCCACTTT
.	TRBV18	TRBD1	TRBJ1-2	CASSPGQDYGYTF	TGTGCCAGCTCACCAGGACAGGACTATGGCTACACCTTC
.	TRBV27	.	TRBJ1-1	CASSLDWTGTEAFF	TGTGCCAGCAGTCTGGATTGGACGGGAACTGAAGCTTTCTTT
.	TRBV7-9	TRBD1	TRBJ2-7	CASSLGTGALVQYF	TGTGCCAGCAGCTTAGGGACAGGGGCACTTGTGCAGTACTTC
.	TRBV6-5	.	TRBJ1-6	CASSTWAQDNSPLHF	TGTGCCAGCAGTACATGGGCCCAAGATAATTCACCCCTCCACTTT
.	TRBV3-1/TRBV3-2	.	TRBJ2-3	CASSPQEGTDTQYF	TGTGCCAGCAGCCCTCAGGAGGGCACAGATACGCAGTATTTT
.	TRBV24-1	.	TRBJ1-5	CATSDLVRGWNQPQHF	TGTGCCACCAGTGATTTGGTCAGGGGATGGAATCAGCCCCAGCATTTT
.	TRBV27	.	TRBJ1-5	CASSLNPPAGQPQHF	TGTGCCAGCAGTTTAAACCCCCCGGCAGGACAGCCCCAGCATTTT
once	TRBV5-6	TRBD1	TRBJ1-5	CASSSDRGNQPQHF	TGTGCCAGCAGCTCGGACAGGGGGAATCAGCCCCAGCATTTT
.	TRBV5-4	TRBD1	TRBJ1-2	CASSTTGAYGYTF	TGTGCCAGCAGCACGACAGGGGCCTATGGCTACACCTTC
.	TRBV2	TRBD1	TRBJ2-2	CASSRGTGMSGELFF	TGTGCCAGCAGTCGGGGGACAGGGATGTCCGGGGAGCTGTTTTTT
few	TRBV25-1	.	TRBJ2-1	CASSEQEAYNEQFF	TGTGCCAGCAGTGAACAGGAGGCATACAATGAGCAGTTCTTC
.	TRBV7-2	.	TRBJ1-4	CASSPTLRTNEKLFF	TGTGCCAGCAGCCCAACATTGCGGACTAATGAAAAACTGTTTTTT
.	TRBV18	.	TRBJ1-2	CASSKAGLYGYTF	TGTGCCAGCTCAAAGGCGGGGCTCTATGGCTACACCTTC
.	TRBV5-4	.	TRBJ2-1	CASSPRAGAQVGEQFF	TGTGCCAGCAGCCCCCGGGCAGGGGCCCAGGTTGGTGAGCAGTTCTTC
.	TRBV5-1	.	TRBJ1-1	CASSVGEAEAFF	TGCGCCAGCAGCGTGGGGGAGGCTGAAGCTTTCTTT
.	TRBV12-3/TRBV12-4	TRBD1	TRBJ1-2	CASSFLQGRGYTF	TGTGCCAGCAGTTTCCTACAGGGGAGAGGCTACACCTTC
.	TRBV6-2/TRBV6-3	.	TRBJ2-7	CASSSPTENSYEQYF	TGTGCCAGCAGCTCCCCAACAGAAAACTCCTACGAGCAGTACTTC
few	TRBV12-3/TRBV12-4	.	TRBJ2-7	CASLGLSYEQYF	TGTGCCAGCTTGGGCCTCTCCTACGAGCAGTACTTC
once	TRBV28	TRBD1	TRBJ2-5	CASSYPGGPFYF	TGTGCCAGCAGTTATCCAGGGGGCCCTTTCTACTTC
.	TRBV4-3	.	TRBJ1-5	CASSQDNNQPQHF	TGCGCCAGCAGCCAGGACAACAATCAGCCCCAGCATTTT